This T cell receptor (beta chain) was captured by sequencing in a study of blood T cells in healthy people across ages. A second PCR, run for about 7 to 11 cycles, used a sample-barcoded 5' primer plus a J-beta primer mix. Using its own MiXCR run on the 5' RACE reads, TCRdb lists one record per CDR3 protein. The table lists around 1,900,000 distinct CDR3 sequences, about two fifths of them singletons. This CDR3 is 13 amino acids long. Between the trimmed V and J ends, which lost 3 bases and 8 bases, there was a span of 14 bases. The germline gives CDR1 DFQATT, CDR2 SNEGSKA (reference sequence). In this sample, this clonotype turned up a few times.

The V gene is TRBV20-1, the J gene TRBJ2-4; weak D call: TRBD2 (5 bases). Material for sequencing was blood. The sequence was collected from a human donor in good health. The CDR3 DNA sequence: TGCAGTGCTAGGGACTTCGTGGTTGACATTCAGTACTTC. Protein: CSARDFVVDIQYF.